This T cell receptor (beta chain) was obtained from a study of T cell repertoires in cytomegalovirus infection. Overall study context: Both CMV infection and a matching HLA type were indicated by public TCR beta signatures.

TCRdb called the reads again in MiXCR, with one record for every CDR3 protein. Of around 450,000 distinct CDR3 sequences in the sample, approximately 30% were seen once. General observations from the study: HLA-C-restricted CMV clonotypes gave the most frequent clonotype in two of eight donors. The cumulative frequency of public TCR beta families distinguished individuals who carried CMV together with the relevant HLA.

The CDR3 has 18 residues. Germline V gene sequence: CDR1 SNHLY, CDR2 FYNNEI. V lost 5 bases to trimming and J lost 4 bases, with 26 bases between them. Details on this clonotype: Antigen specificity is unknown.

The chain links TRBV2 to TRBJ1-1, with a tentative D call TRBD1 (5 bases). The sample comprised PBMCs. This TCR came from a human donor in good health (CMV status not recorded). Some clones in this sample may be carry-over from other donors' samples. CDR3 amino acids: CASSPGVVRGPQSTEAFF. The CDR3 bases are TGTGCCAGCAGTCCGGGGGTTGTAAGGGGACCCCAGAGCACTGAAGCTTTCTTT. Complete variable domain (other parts from reference TRBV2 and TRBJ1-1): EPEVTQTPSHQVTQMGQEVILRCVPISNHLYFYWYRQILGQKVEFLVSFYNNEISEKSEIFDDQFSVERPDGSNFTLKIRSTKLEDSAMYFCASSPGVVRGPQSTEAFFGQGTRLTVV.